This TCR beta chain was sequenced during a study of PD-1 blockade in classical Hodgkin lymphoma. On the study more broadly: Patients were treated with nivolumab at 3 mg/kg, and this was given intravenously every 2 weeks. Study observations and caveats: When set against healthy donors, newly diagnosed patients were reported to show lower baseline TCR diversity. By C4D1, diversity of CD4+ TCRs had risen significantly, whereas that of CD8+ TCRs had not.

Generated by immunoSEQ multiplex PCR, the TCRdb table keeps only in-frame clones and is missing some. This sample carries tens of thousands of clones, 85% to 90% of them seen once, and the ten largest clones take roughly a tenth. Every patient relapsed after autologous stem cell transplantation, and brentuximab vedotin exposure varied. The best responses consisted of complete response, partial response or progressive disease. Comments on this clone: The antigen is unknown.

The V gene lost 4 bases and the J gene lost 5 bases, with 5 bases spanning the gap. Germline V gives CDR1 SQVTM, CDR2 ANQGSEA. This CDR3 contains 11 residues. This material consisted of peripheral blood mononuclear cells (PBMCs), taken before the second cycle of nivolumab. The TCR originated in a human donor with classical Hodgkin lymphoma. The V gene is TRBV29-1, the J gene TRBJ2-2; D is unclear. The CDR3 spells CSVGRTGELFF. CDR3 DNA: TGCAGCGTTGGTAGGACCGGGGAGCTGTTTTTT.